A single sample is the source of the 18 T cell receptor beta chains below, sequenced in a study of CD8 T cells in ankylosing spondylitis. Study-wide points: In ankylosing spondylitis blood, a motif of roughly 8 highly homologous TCR beta variants appeared characteristic.

One entry per CDR3 protein results from TCRdb running MiXCR on the 5' RACE reads. The table records some 800,000 distinct CDR3 sequences, 10% to 15% of them present only once. Antigen specificity for these receptors is unknown. The sequenced material came from blood, either unsorted or a sorted T cell fraction (not recorded which). The receptors were gathered from a male donor with ankylosing spondylitis.

This sequence joins TRBV28 and TRBJ2-3; no clear D gene. The V and J ends lost 5 bases and 0 bases respectively, with 9 bases between them. The germline CDR1 and CDR2 sequences are MDHEN and SYDVKM. This CDR3 region has 14 residues. The CDR3 here is CASSDFSSTDTQYF. The CDR3 nucleotides are TGTGCCAGCAGTGACTTCTCTAGCACAGATACGCAGTATTTT. Full variable domain (outside the CDR3, taken from reference TRBV28 and TRBJ2-3): DVKVTQSSRYLVKRTGEKVFLECVQDMDHENMFWYRQDPGLGLRLIYFSYDVKMKEKGDIPEGYSVSREKKERFSLILESASTNQTSMYLCASSDFSSTDTQYFGPGTRLTVL.

This clonotype came up a few times. This rearrangement joins TRBV7-2 to TRBJ1-2, with 9 bases lining up with TRBD1. Looked up from germline, CDR1 is SGHTA and CDR2 is FQGNSA. The CDR3 totals 16 residues. J was trimmed by 4 bases and V by 6 bases; bases with no gene match: 12. The CDR3 nucleotides read TGTGCCAGCAGGGGACAGGGCCCAGGGGGAGGCTATGGCTACACCTTC. Amino acids: CASRGQGPGGGYGYTF.

This clonotype has more than one count but fewer than ten. The chain has TRBV20-1 and TRBJ2-2; a possible D gene is TRBD2 (5 bases). CDR1 and CDR2 from the germline V gene are DFQATT and SNEGSKA (reference sequence). The CDR3 runs to 18 residues. V lost 3 bases and J lost 3, with 23 bases in between. This CDR3 reads CSARVPTLEAAYTGELFF. DNA for the CDR3: TGCAGTGCTAGGGTCCCAACTTTGGAGGCGGCCTACACCGGGGAGCTGTTTTTT.

This clonotype appeared a few times. The chain carries TRBV5-1 and TRBJ2-7; D remains unclear. The CDR3 is 12 amino acids. The V end was cut by 0 bases, the J end by 10 bases, with 11 bases between. CDR1 is SGHRS and CDR2 is YFSETQ in the germline V gene. For the CDR3, the DNA is TGCGCCAGCAGCTTGGCGGTCCCGCCCCAGTACTTC. The encoded protein is CASSLAVPPQYF.

This clonotype has just a few counts. V is TRBV19 and J is TRBJ1-5; D not certain. Germline V gene sequence: CDR1 LNHDA, CDR2 SQIVND (reference sequence). The CDR3 has 12 amino acids. V lost 2 bases to trimming and J lost 7 bases, with 6 bases between them. CDR3 in DNA: TGTGCCAGTAGTATATTGGGACAGCCCCAGCATTTT. It translates to CASSILGQPQHF.

The chain has TRBV6-5 and TRBJ1-5; the D is unclear. In germline, CDR1 is MNHEY, CDR2 SVGAGI. V was trimmed by 5 bases and J by 0 bases, leaving 11 bases between them. There are 15 residues in the CDR3. The CDR3 DNA sequence: TGTGCCAGCAGTGACGGACTTTATAGCAATCAGCCCCAGCATTTT. Translated, it gives CASSDGLYSNQPQHF.

This clonotype has a handful of counts. The chain joins TRBV5-5 to TRBJ2-7; the D gene is possibly TRBD1 (5 bases). This CDR3 has 14 amino acids. V was trimmed by 4 bases and J by 8 bases, leaving 19 bases between them. Germline CDR1 reads SGHKS; CDR2 reads YYEKEE (reference sequence). CDR3 residues: CASSLVGAAPQQYF. The CDR3 DNA sequence: TGTGCCAGCAGCCTGGTAGGGGCGGCACCTCAGCAGTACTTC.

The rearrangement uses TRBV10-3 and TRBJ1-1; tentatively, D is TRBD1 (6 bases). The CDR3 sequence is 16 residues long. From germline, CDR1 is ENHRY and CDR2 SYGVKD. Trimming took 4 bases from V and 3 from J, leaving 18 bases between them. The CDR3 DNA reads as TGTGCCATCAGTGCCTTTTCAGGACAGCTCGACACTGAAGCTTTCTTT. Translated: CAISAFSGQLDTEAFF.

This clonotype was counted many times. J is TRBJ2-3 and V is TRBV5-1; D is possibly TRBD1 (5 bases). This CDR3 is 14 amino acids long. Germline loops: CDR1 SGHRS, CDR2 YFSETQ. V shed 0 bases and J shed 4 bases, with 9 bases lying between them. CDR3 nucleotides: TGCGCCAGCAGCTTGGAAGGGGTACCAGATACGCAGTATTTT. Residues: CASSLEGVPDTQYF.

This clonotype was found many times. The chain carries TRBV20-1 and TRBJ1-4; weak D call: TRBD1 (5 bases). Trimming pared 2 bases from V and 1 base from J, leaving 5 bases between. The CDR3 has 13 residues. Germline values: CDR1 DFQATT, CDR2 SNEGSKA (reference sequence). The CDR3 DNA follows: TGCAGTGCTAGAAGGGGAACTAATGAAAAACTGTTTTTT. Translating it yields CSARRGTNEKLFF.

V and J are TRBV20-1 and TRBJ2-4, with 9 positions matching TRBD2. CDR3 size: 13 residues. In germline, CDR1 is DFQATT, CDR2 SNEGSKA (reference sequence). Unmatched junction bases numbered 4, after V lost 3 bases and J lost 7 bases. The CDR3 here is CSASSGSLNIQYF. The CDR3 DNA is TGCAGTGCTAGTAGCGGGAGTTTGAACATTCAGTACTTC.

This clonotype was counted between two and nine times. The chain is built from TRBV10-3 and TRBJ2-5; TRBD1 aligns across 7 bases. This CDR3 is built from 13 residues. Unmatched junction bases numbered 4, after V lost 7 bases and J lost 2 bases. Germline-derived CDR1 and CDR2 are ENHRY and SYGVKD. CDR3 nucleotide sequence: TGTGCCATCAAGGAACAGGGGCAAGAGACCCAGTACTTC. Translation gives CAIKEQGQETQYF.

This clonotype was found many times. The V call is TRBV20-1, the J call TRBJ2-1; 12 bases fit TRBD2. CDR3 size: 14 residues. The V segment lost 6 bases and the J segment 8 bases; nucleotides outside the gene matches: 8. CDR1 and CDR2 from the germline V gene are DFQATT and SNEGSKA (reference sequence). CDR3 sequence (DNA): TGCAGTGCAACTACGACTAGCGGGAGATATGAGCAGTTCTTC. It translates to CSATTTSGRYEQFF.

There are many counts of this clonotype. This rearrangement joins TRBV20-1 to TRBJ2-5; 7 nucleotides match TRBD2. The V gene's germline CDR1 is DFQATT and CDR2 SNEGSKA (reference sequence). V lost 6 bases and J lost 1; bases outside the gene matches: 8. The CDR3 is 14 residues long. The CDR3 nucleotides are TGCAGTGCCCTGGGACTACCAACCCAAGAGACCCAGTACTTC. It encodes CSALGLPTQETQYF.

In its sample, this clonotype was seen a few times. This chain links TRBV28 with TRBJ1-4; TRBD1 might be the D (5 bases). This CDR3 is built from 18 residues. Trimming removed 6 bases at V and 1 base at J, with 21 bases between. Germline CDR1 and CDR2: MDHEN and SYDVKM. The CDR3 DNA is TGTGCCAGCAGAAAGTTCGGGGCGCTATTGGGAACTAATGAAAAACTGTTTTTT. Translation: CASRKFGALLGTNEKLFF. Combining the CDR3 with reference TRBV28 and TRBJ1-4 gives the whole variable domain DVKVTQSSRYLVKRTGEKVFLECVQDMDHENMFWYRQDPGLGLRLIYFSYDVKMKEKGDIPEGYSVSREKKERFSLILESASTNQTSMYLCASRKFGALLGTNEKLFFGSGTQLSVL.

Ten or more counts support this clonotype. This chain joins TRBV6-1 and TRBJ2-1; 14 bases agree with TRBD2. With V trimmed by 5 bases and J by 0 bases, 3 bases remained unmatched. The length of the CDR3 is 17 residues. Germline CDR1 MNHNS, CDR2 SASEGT. CDR3 nucleotides: TGTGCCAGCAGTCGGACTAGCGGGAGGTCCTCCTACAATGAGCAGTTCTTC. Its protein product is CASSRTSGRSSYNEQFF.

This clonotype occurred a few times. The chain recombines TRBV6-1 with TRBJ2-7; 8 bases match TRBD1. Germline CDR1 MNHNS, CDR2 SASEGT. The CDR3 totals 13 residues. Losses at the gene ends were 2 bases for V and 8 bases for J; bases not matched to a gene: 5. In DNA form, the CDR3 reads TGTGCCAGCAGTGAAAATGACAGGGGAAAGCAGTACTTC. Translation gives CASSENDRGKQYF.

This CDR3 is CASSRGTSGSPTDTQYF. The CDR3 DNA reads as TGTGCCAGCAGTCGCGGGACTAGCGGGAGCCCTACAGATACGCAGTATTTT. The V call is TRBV4-2, the J call TRBJ2-3; 14 nucleotides line up with TRBD2. The ends lost 6 bases at V and 3 bases at J; junction bases unmatched: 8. CDR1 is LGHNA, CDR2 YNFKEQ, per germline. CDR3 length: 17 amino acids.